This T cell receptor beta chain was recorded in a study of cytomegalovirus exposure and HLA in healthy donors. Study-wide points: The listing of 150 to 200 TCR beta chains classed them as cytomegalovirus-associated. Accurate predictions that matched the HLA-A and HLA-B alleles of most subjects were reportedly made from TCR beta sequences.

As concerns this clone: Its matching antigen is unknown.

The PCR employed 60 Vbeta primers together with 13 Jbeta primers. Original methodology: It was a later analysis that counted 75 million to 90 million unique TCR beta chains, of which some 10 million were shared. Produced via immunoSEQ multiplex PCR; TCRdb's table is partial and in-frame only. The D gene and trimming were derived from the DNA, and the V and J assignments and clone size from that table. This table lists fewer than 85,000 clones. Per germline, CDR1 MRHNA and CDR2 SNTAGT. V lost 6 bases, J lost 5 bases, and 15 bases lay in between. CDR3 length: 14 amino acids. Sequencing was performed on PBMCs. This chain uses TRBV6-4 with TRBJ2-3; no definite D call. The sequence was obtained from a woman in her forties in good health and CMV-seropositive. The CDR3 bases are TGTGCCAGCAGACCCGTCGCTAGTGTAGATACGCAGTATTTT. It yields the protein CASRPVASVDTQYF.